This passage covers 29 T cell receptor beta chains from one sample sequenced in a study of beta chain features in type 1 diabetes. TCRB transcripts that were expressed got sequenced, as all of the isolated RNA had been reverse transcribed. Clones were read by immunoSEQ multiplex PCR, and TCRdb kept only the in-frame ones, dropping some. The table has about 150,000 clones, about 9.2% seen once. Sequences were obtained from central memory CD4+ T cells from blood. Receptors were obtained from a man younger than 35 in good health.

This clone was seen a handful of times. J is TRBJ1-6 and V is TRBV7-2, with D possibly TRBD1 on 6 matching bases. V dropped 8 bases and J dropped 9 bases, with 17 bases sitting between them. CDR1 SGHTA and CDR2 FQGNSA come from the germline V gene. CDR3 length equals 14 residues. CDR3 sequence (DNA): TGTGCCAGCGGTCGGGAGGGGGTCCCTTCACCCCTCCACTTT. Translating gives CASGREGVPSPLHF. Full variable domain (remainder filled in from reference TRBV7-2 and TRBJ1-6): GAGVSQSPSNKVTEKGKDVELRCDPISGHTALYWYRQSLGQGLEFLIYFQGNSAPDKSGLPSDRFSAERTGGSVSTLTIQRTQQEDSAVYLCASGREGVPSPLHFGNGTRLTVT.

The chain couples TRBV9 to TRBJ2-1; 7 positions agree with TRBD2. The CDR3 covers 12 residues. Unmatched junction bases numbered 4, after V lost 4 bases and J lost 9 bases. The germline CDR1 and CDR2 sequences are SGDLS and YYNGEE. CDR3 DNA: TGTGCCAGCAGCCCAAGGGAGGGTGAGCAGTTCTTC. Translated, it gives CASSPREGEQFF.

In its sample, this clone was seen a few times. The V and J genes are TRBV7-2 and TRBJ2-1, with TRBD2 matching over 11 bases. Germline V gene sequence: CDR1 SGHTA, CDR2 FQGNSA. Unmatched junction bases numbered 7, after V lost 1 base and J lost 5 bases. CDR3 length: 17 residues. The CDR3 coding sequence is TGTGCCAGCAGCTTAGGATTTCGACTAGCGGGGCACAATGAGCAGTTCTTC. It specifies CASSLGFRLAGHNEQFF.

This clone was detected a few times. V usage is TRBV21-1 and J usage is TRBJ2-7; the DNA was not compared with TRBD2, the D call given in the table. TRBV21-1 represents a pseudogene. The CDR3 sequence is 15 residues long. The CDR3 here is CASSKAGRLSYEQYF. The CDR3 region has the DNA TGTGCCAGCAGCAAAGCGGGGAGGTTATCCTACGAGCAGTACTTC.

V gene TRBV18 combines with J gene TRBJ2-7, with D possibly being TRBD2 (5 bases). CDR3 length: 16 amino acids. Germline assignment: CDR1 KGHSH and CDR2 LQKENI. V dropped 2 bases and J dropped 5 bases, with 19 bases sitting between them. CDR3 sequence reads: CASSPNPPPLGDEQYF. CDR3 sequence (DNA): TGTGCCAGCTCACCAAATCCACCGCCTTTGGGAGACGAGCAGTACTTC.

V gene TRBV7-2 combines with J gene TRBJ1-6; tentatively, D is TRBD1 (6 bases). Per the germline V gene, CDR1 is SGHTA and CDR2 is FQGNSA. The germline V and J ends were trimmed by 5 bases and 5 bases, with 10 bases remaining between them. The CDR3 consists of 14 residues. CDR3 region: CASSVDRNNSPLHF. The CDR3 region has the DNA TGTGCCAGCAGCGTAGACAGGAATAATTCACCCCTCCACTTT.

The chain is built from TRBV15 and TRBJ2-1; D possibly corresponds to TRBD2 (6 bases). Germline V gene sequence: CDR1 LNHNV, CDR2 YYDKDF (reference sequence). This CDR3 spans 15 amino acids. Trimming pared 1 base from V and 7 bases from J, leaving 14 bases between. DNA of the CDR3: TGTGCCACCAGCAGAGCGGCGGGGATGGAAAATGAGCAGTTCTTC. Translated: CATSRAAGMENEQFF.

This clone was observed a handful of times. The CDR3 DNA reads TGTGCCTGGACCGGACTAGCGGGCACAGATACGCAGTATTTT. Amino acid sequence: CAWTGLAGTDTQYF. This chain links TRBV30 with TRBJ2-3; 10 nucleotides agree with TRBD2. V was pared by 4 bases and J by 1 base, with 2 bases of the junction left unmatched. The CDR3 loop spans 14 amino acids. Germline CDR1 GTSNPN, CDR2 SVGIG (reference sequence). The variable domain in full, with the rest retrieved from reference TRBV30 and TRBJ2-3, is SQTIHQWPATLVQPVGSPLSLECTVEGTSNPNLYWYRQAAGRGLQLLFYSVGIGQISSEVPQNLSASRPQDRQFILSSKKLLLSDSGFYLCAWTGLAGTDTQYFGPGTRLTVL.

This chain links TRBV9 with TRBJ2-2; 9 bases line up with TRBD2. This CDR3 contains 16 residues. J lost 0 bases, V lost 3 bases, and 3 bases had no gene match. From germline, CDR1 is SGDLS and CDR2 YYNGEE. The CDR3 nucleotides are TGTGCCAGCAGCGCCCTAGCGGGGACGAACACCGGGGAGCTGTTTTTT. Translation: CASSALAGTNTGELFF.

Only a few counts were recorded for this clone. The chain links TRBV4-1 to TRBJ2-5; 9 bases fit TRBD2. The CDR3 has 18 residues. J was trimmed by 3 bases and V by 1 base; bases with no gene match: 12. Germline V gene data show CDR1 as MGHRA and CDR2 as YSYEKL. CDR3 nucleotides: TGCGCCAGCAGCCAAGTGATATTAGCGGGGGCAGGAGAAGAGACCCAGTACTTC. It encodes CASSQVILAGAGEETQYF.

The chain is built from TRBV7-2 and TRBJ2-2; 7 positions match TRBD1. From germline, CDR1 is SGHTA and CDR2 FQGNSA. The J segment lost 2 bases and the V segment lost 5 bases, leaving 5 bases of the junction unmatched. The CDR3 covers 15 residues. DNA of the CDR3: TGTGCCAGCAGCCGTAGACAGGGAAACACCGGGGAGCTGTTTTTT. The encoded protein is CASSRRQGNTGELFF. Based on the CDR3 plus reference TRBV7-2 and TRBJ2-2, the full variable domain is GAGVSQSPSNKVTEKGKDVELRCDPISGHTALYWYRQSLGQGLEFLIYFQGNSAPDKSGLPSDRFSAERTGGSVSTLTIQRTQQEDSAVYLCASSRRQGNTGELFFGEGSRLTVL.

This clone has just a few counts. The rearrangement links TRBV7-8 to TRBJ2-7; D is undetermined. Germline CDR1 and CDR2: SGHVS and FQNEAQ. The CDR3 spans 16 residues. V was shortened by 3 bases and J by 0 bases, with 15 bases between the two germline ends. The CDR3, as DNA: TGTGCCAGCAGCTTTTCGGTGGTGGGCAGCTCCTACGAGCAGTACTTC. Amino acids: CASSFSVVGSSYEQYF.

This clone has at least ten counts. The J gene is TRBJ1-1, the V gene TRBV7-9; D not certain. This CDR3 has 13 residues. CDR1 and CDR2 from the germline V gene are SEHNR and FQNEAQ (reference sequence). Trimming took 2 bases from V and 0 from J, leaving 4 bases between them. The CDR3 protein is CASSLTMNTEAFF. CDR3 DNA sequence: TGTGCCAGCAGCTTAACTATGAACACTGAAGCTTTCTTT.

V usage is TRBV19 and J usage is TRBJ1-4, with a possible D match to TRBD1 (6 bases). The CDR3 sequence is 14 residues long. The germline gives CDR1 LNHDA, CDR2 SQIVND (reference sequence). Deletions cut 3 bases from V and 3 bases from J, with 8 bases between. This CDR3 reads CASSIRTANEKLFF. DNA for the CDR3: TGTGCCAGTAGTATTAGGACAGCTAATGAAAAACTGTTTTTT.

This chain uses TRBV18 with TRBJ1-1, with 8 bases matching TRBD1. The CDR3 loop spans 18 amino acids. J lost 5 bases, V lost 5 bases, and 19 bases had no gene match. Germline V gives CDR1 KGHSH, CDR2 LQKENI. The CDR3 reads CASSKPLSVQGARTEAFF. For the CDR3, the DNA is TGTGCCAGCTCAAAACCACTTTCGGTTCAGGGGGCGCGGACTGAAGCTTTCTTT.

This clone was observed a few times. V gene TRBV7-9 combines with J gene TRBJ2-2; 7 positions agree with TRBD2. Per the germline V gene, CDR1 is SEHNR and CDR2 is FQNEAQ (reference sequence). The CDR3 runs 15 residues. Losses at the gene ends were 5 bases for V and 0 bases for J; bases not matched to a gene: 3. The CDR3 DNA reads TGTGCCAGCAGCGACCGGGGGGCGAACACCGGGGAGCTGTTTTTT. Translated, it gives CASSDRGANTGELFF.

The rearrangement joins TRBV7-2 to TRBJ1-5, with D possibly TRBD1 on 5 matching bases. Germline V CDR1 and CDR2: SGHTA, FQGNSA. Trimming left V 2 bases short and J 3 bases short, with 11 bases between. The CDR3 covers 15 residues. The CDR3 here is CASSLFQGLNQPQHF. The CDR3 bases are TGTGCCAGCAGCTTATTCCAGGGACTCAATCAGCCCCAGCATTTT.

This clone was picked up a small number of times. The V and J genes are TRBV4-2 and TRBJ2-5, with a tentative D call TRBD1 (6 bases). Germline lookup yields CDR1 LGHNA and CDR2 YNFKEQ. The CDR3 loop spans 16 amino acids. Trimming shortened V by 1 base and J by 1 base, and 13 bases separated the two germline ends. In DNA, the CDR3 is TGTGCCAGCAGCCAAGCCGCAGGGGACGTCCAAGAGACCCAGTACTTC. Translated: CASSQAAGDVQETQYF.

This chain connects TRBV18 to TRBJ2-5; no clear D. The CDR3 covers 13 residues. Germline V lookup: CDR1 KGHSH, CDR2 LQKENI. V lost 0 bases to trimming and J lost 5 bases, with 7 bases between them. CDR3 nucleotide sequence: TGTGCCAGCTCACCACCCAGATTTGAGACCCAGTACTTC. The encoded protein is CASSPPRFETQYF.

The chain uses TRBV29-1 and TRBJ2-7; tentative D call: TRBD2 (5 bases). Germline assignment: CDR1 SQVTM and CDR2 ANQGSEA. The germline V and J ends were trimmed by 4 bases and 0 bases, with 10 bases remaining between them. This CDR3 contains 13 residues. CDR3 bases: TGCAGCGTTGGTTGGAGGAGCTCCTACGAGCAGTACTTC. Its translation is CSVGWRSSYEQYF.

This clone was observed a handful of times. The chain uses TRBV6-1 and TRBJ2-5, with D maybe TRBD1 (5 bases). The CDR3 has 13 amino acids. The V and J ends lost 3 bases and 2 bases respectively, with 7 bases between them. CDR1 is MNHNS, CDR2 SASEGT, per germline. This CDR3 is CASSDQGQETQYF. Written as DNA, the CDR3 is TGTGCCAGCAGTGACCAGGGACAAGAGACCCAGTACTTC.

The V and J genes are TRBV7-9 and TRBJ2-3; 9 bases align to TRBD2. The CDR3 extends over 14 amino acids. Losses at the gene ends were 7 bases for V and 14 bases for J; bases not matched to a gene: 16. The germline V gene has CDR1 SEHNR and CDR2 FQNEAQ (reference sequence). CDR3 amino acids: CASNGPVGAGGLYF. The DNA for the CDR3 is TGTGCCAGCAACGGTCCTGTGGGAGCGGGGGGTCTGTATTTT.

The sample holds a few counts of this clone. The CDR3 region is CASSLAGLARGSQETQYF. DNA of the CDR3: TGCGCCAGCAGCTTGGCGGGACTAGCCCGGGGTAGTCAAGAGACCCAGTACTTC. The rearrangement uses TRBV5-1 and TRBJ2-5, with 9 bases matching TRBD2. Per the germline V gene, CDR1 is SGHRS and CDR2 is YFSETQ. The CDR3 has 18 residues. Trimming took 0 bases from V and 2 from J; bases not matched to a gene: 11.

With regard to this clone: A read error may produce the germline difference seen at one junction end. CDR3 sequence reads: CSASDGAGLAF. CDR3 nucleotides: TGCAGTGCTAGCGATGGGGCAGGGTTGGCCTTC. This chain joins TRBV20-1 and TRBJ1-2; possible D gene TRBD1, 5 bases. Germline CDR1 is DFQATT and CDR2 is SNEGSKA (reference sequence). This CDR3 contains 11 residues.

This clone was found many times. The chain has TRBV28 and TRBJ2-1; TRBD2 might be the D (5 bases). The germline CDR1 and CDR2 sequences are MDHEN and SYDVKM. The V end was cut by 8 bases, the J end by 8 bases, with 13 bases between. This CDR3 is built from 12 residues. CDR3 sequence reads: CASRGLRYEQFF. DNA for the CDR3: TGTGCCAGCCGTGGACTGCGGTATGAGCAGTTCTTC.

This clone has just a few counts. The chain combines TRBV15 with TRBJ2-2; maybe TRBD2 (5 bases). Per germline, CDR1 LNHNV and CDR2 YYDKDF (reference sequence). Trimming pared 0 bases from V and 4 bases from J, leaving 6 bases between. The CDR3 length is 14 residues. CDR3 nucleotide sequence: TGTGCCACCAGCAGAGATGGAGGCACCGGGGAGCTGTTTTTT. Amino acid sequence: CATSRDGGTGELFF.

The chain has TRBV4-3 and TRBJ1-2; 9 bases are shared with TRBD1. The germline gives CDR1 LGHNA, CDR2 YSLEER. CDR3 length: 15 residues. Trimming cost V 4 bases and J 7 bases; bases outside gene matches: 10. CDR3 region: CASSPALTGGSGYTF. The CDR3 coding sequence is TGCGCCAGCAGCCCGGCGCTAACAGGGGGCAGTGGCTACACCTTC.

This clone was counted once. The V and J genes are TRBV29-1 and TRBJ2-7; D perhaps matches TRBD1 (5 bases). Trimming pared 5 bases from V and 6 bases from J, leaving 8 bases between. Germline V gene sequence: CDR1 SQVTM, CDR2 ANQGSEA. This CDR3 comprises 10 residues. In DNA, the CDR3 is TGCAGCGTTCAAAGGGGCGAGCAGTACTTC. The encoded protein is CSVQRGEQYF.

This clone came up a few times. This chain joins TRBV21-1 and TRBJ2-1; the D call TRBD2 from the table was never checked on the DNA. TRBV21-1 is annotated as a pseudogene. This CDR3 is built from 12 residues. The CDR3 spells CASSARSGEQFF. The CDR3 nucleotides read TGTGCCAGCAGCGCCCGGTCCGGTGAGCAGTTCTTC.